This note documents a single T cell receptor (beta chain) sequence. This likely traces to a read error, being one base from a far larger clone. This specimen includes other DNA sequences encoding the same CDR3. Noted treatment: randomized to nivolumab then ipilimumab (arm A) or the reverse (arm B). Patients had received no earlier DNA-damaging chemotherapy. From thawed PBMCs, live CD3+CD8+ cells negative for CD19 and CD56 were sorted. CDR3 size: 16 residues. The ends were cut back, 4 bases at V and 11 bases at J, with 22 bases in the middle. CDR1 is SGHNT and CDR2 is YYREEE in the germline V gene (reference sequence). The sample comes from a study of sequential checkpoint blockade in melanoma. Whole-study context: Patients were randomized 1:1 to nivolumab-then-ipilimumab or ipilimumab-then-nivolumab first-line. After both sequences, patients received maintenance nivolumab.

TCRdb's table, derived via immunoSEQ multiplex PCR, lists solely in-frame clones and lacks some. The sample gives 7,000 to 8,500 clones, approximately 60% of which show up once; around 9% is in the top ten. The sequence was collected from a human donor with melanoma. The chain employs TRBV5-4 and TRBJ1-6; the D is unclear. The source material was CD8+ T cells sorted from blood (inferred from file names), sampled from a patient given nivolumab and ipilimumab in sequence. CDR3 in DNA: TGTGCCAGCAGCCTTACCCACCGGGATCCACCGACACCCCTCCACTTT. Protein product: CASSLTHRDPPTPLHF.